Here is one TCR beta chain with its context. The antigen remains unidentified. This entry is derived from a study of cytomegalovirus exposure and HLA in healthy donors. The germline gives CDR1 SGHNT, CDR2 YYREEE (reference sequence). CDR3 length: 15 amino acids. V lost 0 bases to trimming and J lost 6 bases, with 10 bases between them. Both 60 Vbeta primers and 13 Jbeta primers went into the PCR. Data came from immunoSEQ multiplex PCR; TCRdb stores just in-frame clones and leaves some out. The table has approximately 140,000 clones, roughly three quarters seen once. Whole-study findings and limits: The number of N-insertions in an Asian-associated ancestry cluster was reportedly below the roughly 620-donor mean in a later analysis. Of the V segments, some could not be distinguished, including TRBV6-2 and TRBV6-3, and were excluded.

The rearrangement joins TRBV5-4 to TRBJ1-6; D is uncertain. This receptor was obtained from a human donor in good health. The sample was PBMCs. The CDR3 DNA follows: TGTGCCAGCAGCTTGGCCCCAGTATCTAATTCACCCCTCCACTTT. Encoded protein: CASSLAPVSNSPLHF.